These 10 T cell receptor beta chains came from one sample sequenced in a study of monozygotic twins with inflammatory bowel disease. For each CDR3 protein, TCRdb gives one entry from its re-call of the 5' RACE reads, without DNA. The table for this sample gives tens of thousands of distinct CDR3 sequences. The sample was blood. Receptor source: a human donor with ulcerative colitis or Crohn's disease, or a healthy co-twin of an affected twin (not recorded which).

This chain connects TRBV11-3 to TRBJ2-4; the TCRdb D gene call, TRBD1, has no DNA to confirm it. The V gene's germline CDR1 is SGHNT and CDR2 YENEEA. This CDR3 region has 15 residues. CDR3 amino acids: CASSLVSVAKNMQYF. Together with reference TRBV11-3 and TRBJ2-4, the CDR3 gives the full variable domain: EAGVVQSPRYKIIEKKQPVAFWCNPISGHNTLYWYLQNLGQGPELLIRYENEEAVDDSQLPKDRFSAERLKGVDSTLKIQPAELGDSAVYLCASSLVSVAKNMQYFGAGTRLSVL.

The chain employs TRBV5-6 and TRBJ2-5; the D gene TCRdb calls, TRBD1, cannot be checked with no DNA. The CDR3 is 16 residues long. Germline V gives CDR1 SGHDT, CDR2 YYEEEE. The CDR3 sequence: CASSSRGTGEKETQYF.

The V and J genes are TRBV2 and TRBJ2-6; checking the TCRdb D call of TRBD1 is not possible without DNA. From germline, CDR1 is SNHLY and CDR2 FYNNEI. The CDR3 runs to 19 residues. This CDR3 reads CASSEFPGQFSSGANVLTF.

The V gene is TRBV11-3, the J gene TRBJ2-1; TCRdb gives TRBD1 as the D gene, but with no DNA this cannot be confirmed. Germline V lookup: CDR1 SGHNT, CDR2 YENEEA. CDR3 length: 16 amino acids. This chain's CDR3 is CASSARDRGSYNEQFF.

The V gene is TRBV20-1, the J gene TRBJ2-7; without DNA, the TCRdb call of TRBD1 cannot be checked. The CDR3 sequence is 12 residues long. CDR1 is DFQATT and CDR2 is SNEGSKA in the germline V gene (reference sequence). CDR3 amino acids: CSATLTGREQYF.

The chain uses TRBV20-1 and TRBJ1-2; the TCRdb call, TRBD1, lacks DNA for checking. CDR1 is DFQATT and CDR2 is SNEGSKA in the germline V gene (reference sequence). This CDR3 is built from 15 residues. CDR3 amino acids: CSAHPAGQLNYGYTF.

The gene calls are TRBV3-1 and TRBJ2-3. Germline V gene sequence: CDR1 LGHDT, CDR2 YNNKEL (reference sequence). This CDR3 spans 12 amino acids. The CDR3 is CASSTLPDAQYF.

This chain connects TRBV30 to TRBJ1-5; checking the TCRdb D call of TRBD1 is not possible without DNA. Germline-derived CDR1 and CDR2 are GTSNPN and SVGIG (reference sequence). The CDR3 spans 14 residues. The CDR3 region is CAWSGGDPNQPQHF.

The chain links TRBV5-1 to TRBJ1-5; TCRdb's D call of TRBD1 is untestable without DNA. The CDR3 loop spans 15 amino acids. Germline loops: CDR1 SGHRS, CDR2 YFSETQ. CDR3 sequence reads: CASSLAGGSNQPQHF.

The CDR3: CASSHRTDSYEQYF. This chain connects TRBV4-1 to TRBJ2-7; the D call from TCRdb, TRBD1, cannot be confirmed without DNA. The CDR3 has 14 residues. Per the germline V gene, CDR1 is MGHRA and CDR2 is YSYEKL.